The clone carrying this T cell receptor beta chain was seen repeatedly, ten times or more. Antigen: not known. It was RNA transcripts that yielded the amplified TCR beta CDR3 regions. The HTBI primer set served for first-round RT-PCR of the TCR CDR3. TCRdb re-called the multiplex PCR reads with MiXCR, one entry per CDR3 protein. This repertoire shows 500,000 to 600,000 distinct CDR3 sequences, about 46% found once; its top ten account for about 40%. Uncontrolled infection, other autoimmune disease, pregnancy and lactation each barred patients from inclusion. Trimming shortened V by 4 bases and J by 4 bases, and 7 bases separated the two germline ends. The CDR3 loop spans 12 amino acids. Germline values: CDR1 ENHRY, CDR2 SYGVKD. This sample stems from a study of T cells in Graves' hyperthyroidism and ophthalmopathy. Study findings and constraints: Model predictions of ophthalmopathy came a median around 6.5 months before onset. A model built on 13 V-J features separated ophthalmopathy from stable hyperthyroidism. Blood also carried most thyroid clonotypes expanded above 0.001.

This receptor was taken from an adult woman with Graves' disease, either hyperthyroidism or ophthalmopathy (not recorded which). Source material: peripheral blood or thyroid tissue (not recorded which). The chain couples TRBV10-3 to TRBJ1-2; D gene unclear. CDR3 bases: TGTGCCATCAGTGGGAAGGGCTATGGCTACACCTTC. Protein product: CAISGKGYGYTF.